This T cell receptor beta chain was captured in a study of molecular identifiers for immune sequencing clone quantification. The germline V gene encodes CDR1 MNHNY and CDR2 SVGAGI (reference sequence). CDR3 length: 11 amino acids. The V and J ends lost 4 bases and 9 bases respectively, with 7 bases between them. This clonotype appeared a few times. TCRdb analysed the PCR reads with MiXCR anew, one entry per CDR3 protein. Here the sample spans 460,000 or so distinct CDR3 sequences, around 23% being singletons. The receptor was derived from a human donor in good health. Some libraries in this study had Jurkat cell RNA spiked in. The V and J genes are TRBV6-6 and TRBJ2-1; D not resolved. Material for sequencing was naive CD8+ T cells from blood, with Jurkat cell RNA spiked in. As for subset: FACS-sorted CD8+CD4-CCR7+CD45RA+ naive T cells. The CDR3 is CASSWVAEQFF. The CDR3 DNA follows: TGTGCCAGCAGTTGGGTCGCTGAGCAGTTCTTC.